This T cell receptor (beta chain) was sequenced in a study of T cell responses to AZD1222 COVID-19 vaccine. This clone was found once. CDR1 SEHNR and CDR2 FQNEAQ come from the germline V gene (reference sequence). The length of the CDR3 is 14 residues. The junction had 7 bases not matched to a gene; V was cut back by 5 bases and J by 7 bases. Repertoires were generated with immunoSEQ multiplex PCR, while TCRdb's copy carries only in-frame clones and drops some. Of about 44,000 clones in the sample, about 83% are singletons; the top ten hold more than 45%. The chain carries TRBV7-9 and TRBJ1-2; the match to TRBD1 covers 10 bases. This TCR derives from an adult in good health. This specimen consisted of peripheral blood, obtained on day 0 of AZD1222 vaccination. The CDR3 region is CASSEGDRGLGYTF. The CDR3 DNA sequence: TGTGCCAGCAGCGAAGGAGACAGGGGGCTTGGCTACACCTTC.